The 9 T cell receptor beta chains listed next were all sequenced from one sample in a study of a mutant IDH1 vaccine in newly diagnosed glioma. Time point noted: week 5, during vaccination. Topical imiquimod was applied with each vaccine dose, which held 300 ug of mutant IDH1 20-mer peptide. Produced via immunoSEQ multiplex PCR; TCRdb's table is partial and in-frame only. The table includes around 28,000 clones, 80% to 90% detected once. What these receptors recognize is not known. Here the sequenced sample was PBMCs, taken from a glioma patient whose treatment included an IDH1 peptide vaccine. All receptors derive from a man younger than 35 with glioma.

This CDR3 reads CAARMGQGNYGYTF. The CDR3 region has the DNA TGTGCCGCCCGGATGGGGCAGGGCAACTATGGCTACACCTTC. This rearrangement joins TRBV10-3 to TRBJ1-2; a possible D gene is TRBD1 (5 bases). Germline-derived CDR1 and CDR2 are ENHRY and SYGVKD. Between the trimmed V and J ends, which lost 11 bases and 2 bases, there was a span of 18 bases. This CDR3 region has 14 residues.

The V and J genes are TRBV7-9 and TRBJ1-1; D ambiguous. V was clipped by 1 base and J by 7 bases, with 16 bases between them. The V gene's germline CDR1 is SEHNR and CDR2 FQNEAQ (reference sequence). This CDR3 has 15 residues. The CDR3 DNA sequence: TGTGCCAGCAGCTTAGTTACTTCCGCGACGCTTGAAGCTTTCTTT. Its protein product is CASSLVTSATLEAFF.

This chain links TRBV4-2 with TRBJ1-1; D remains unclear. Germline-derived CDR1 and CDR2 are LGHNA and YNFKEQ. The CDR3 length is 14 residues. Between the trimmed V and J ends, which lost 0 bases and 4 bases, there was a span of 9 bases. This chain's CDR3 is CASSQDAGFTEAFF. The DNA of the CDR3 is TGTGCCAGCAGCCAAGATGCAGGTTTCACTGAAGCTTTCTTT.

Only one count was recorded for this clone. The chain uses TRBV5-6 and TRBJ1-1; no clear D gene. Germline CDR1 SGHDT, CDR2 YYEEEE. The V gene lost 4 bases and the J gene lost 4 bases, with 14 bases spanning the gap. CDR3 size: 14 residues. CDR3: CASSRAAGFTEAFF. DNA of the CDR3: TGTGCCAGCAGCCGGGCAGCTGGGTTCACTGAAGCTTTCTTT.

Of note for this clone: This sample includes further DNA sequences coding for the same CDR3. The J gene is TRBJ1-4, the V gene TRBV5-1; TRBD1 aligns across 11 bases. CDR3 size: 14 residues. CDR1 and CDR2 from the germline V gene are SGHRS and YFSETQ. V trimming: 2 bases; J trimming: 8 bases; junction bases outside the gene matches: 2. This chain's CDR3 is CASSFGQGAEKLFF. In DNA, the CDR3 is TGCGCCAGCAGCTTTGGACAGGGGGCGGAAAAACTGTTTTTT.

The chain is built from TRBV5-6 and TRBJ2-7, with 7 bases that match TRBD2. This CDR3 region has 14 residues. Germline-derived CDR1 and CDR2 are SGHDT and YYEEEE. V shed 2 bases and J 4 bases; nucleotides not matched to a gene: 6. The CDR3 spells CASSFSGIGYEQYF. The CDR3 DNA reads as TGTGCCAGCAGCTTCAGCGGGATAGGATACGAGCAGTACTTC.

V is TRBV4-1 and J is TRBJ1-4, with TRBD1 matching 7 bases. Germline assignment: CDR1 MGHRA and CDR2 YSYEKL. The ends lost 5 bases at V and 3 bases at J; junction bases unmatched: 9. The CDR3 consists of 16 residues. This CDR3 reads CASSARGPPANEKLFF. The CDR3 DNA reads as TGCGCCAGCAGCGCGAGGGGGCCGCCAGCTAATGAAAAACTGTTTTTT.

The rearrangement uses TRBV28 and TRBJ1-3, with TRBD1 matching over 7 bases. Germline loops: CDR1 MDHEN, CDR2 SYDVKM. The CDR3 totals 15 residues. V was pared by 7 bases and J by 0 bases, with 6 bases of the junction left unmatched. The CDR3 DNA sequence: TGTGCCAGCAAACGGACAGGAAACTCTGGAAACACCATATATTTT. Protein sequence: CASKRTGNSGNTIYF.

The V call is TRBV30, the J call TRBJ1-2, with 10 bases aligning to TRBD1. Trimming cost V 4 bases and J 3 bases; bases outside gene matches: 5. From germline, CDR1 is GTSNPN and CDR2 SVGIG (reference sequence). The CDR3 has 14 amino acids. For the CDR3, the DNA is TGTGCCTGGACCGCGACAGGGGGCGACTATGGCTACACCTTC. This gives the protein CAWTATGGDYGYTF.